In this sample, the clone carrying this TCR beta chain turned up many times. This specimen comes from a study of patients and donors after allogeneic stem cell transplantation. One entry per CDR3 protein, called by TCRdb with MiXCR from the RT-PCR reads. In the table there are fewer than 500,000 distinct CDR3 sequences, approximately 16% of which are singletons. V shed 0 bases and J shed 2 bases, with 10 bases lying between them. Germline loops: CDR1 KGHSH, CDR2 LQKENI. The CDR3 has 15 residues. The TCR originated in a human donor who was either an allogeneic HSCT recipient or a stem cell or donor lymphocyte infusion donor (not recorded which). It is not recorded whose cells these are; they may come from a transplant donor. Sequences were obtained from blood, either unsorted or a sorted T cell fraction (not recorded which). The chain uses TRBV18 and TRBJ2-5, with D possibly matching TRBD1 (6 bases). The CDR3 DNA reads as TGTGCCAGCTCACCACCGATCGGACAGCAAGAGACCCAGTACTTC. Translating it yields CASSPPIGQQETQYF.